The 14 T cell receptor beta chains given below trace back to one sample, sequenced in a study of blood T cell repertoires in COVID-19. The protocol was immunoSEQ multiplex PCR, while the TCRdb copy is restricted to in-frame clones and leaves out a portion. The sample has some 150,000 clones, approximately 86% seen once; the top ten hold about 2.4%. The sequencing input was peripheral blood. The receptor source for this set is a woman aged 70-85 years with acute or convalescent COVID-19.

The chain combines TRBV27 with TRBJ1-3; possibly TRBD1 for D (5 bases). V lost 2 bases, J lost 1 base, and 9 bases lay in between. The CDR3 runs 15 residues. The germline V gene has CDR1 MNHEY and CDR2 SMNVEV (reference sequence). The CDR3 nucleotides read TGTGCCAGCAGTTTACGGGGGACTTCTGGAAACACCATATATTTT. This codes for CASSLRGTSGNTIYF.

This clone has only a few counts. The chain has TRBV7-2 and TRBJ1-5; D gene uncertain. The germline CDR1 and CDR2 sequences are SGHTA and FQGNSA. Trimming removed 2 bases from V and 0 bases from J, with 8 bases in between. The CDR3 totals 15 residues. The CDR3 loop reads CASSLHSGSNQPQHF. CDR3 nucleotides: TGTGCCAGCAGCTTACACTCGGGTAGCAATCAGCCCCAGCATTTT.

The chain joins TRBV18 to TRBJ1-5; TRBD1 matches at 9 bases. V shed 3 bases, J shed 7 bases, and the junction held 4 bases outside the gene matches. Per the germline V gene, CDR1 is KGHSH and CDR2 is LQKENI. CDR3 length equals 14 residues. CDR3: CASSPGQGHQPQHF. In DNA, the CDR3 is TGTGCCAGCTCACCGGGACAGGGACACCAGCCCCAGCATTTT.

The chain recombines TRBV28 with TRBJ1-6; TRBD1 matches 7 bases. Looked up from germline, CDR1 is MDHEN and CDR2 is SYDVKM. The CDR3 totals 13 residues. The V and J ends lost 5 bases and 9 bases, in that order; junction bases with no gene match: 4. CDR3 coding DNA: TGTGCCAGCAGTCCCGACAGGGCTTCACCCCTCCACTTT. It is translated as CASSPDRASPLHF.

The rearrangement joins TRBV2 to TRBJ1-2; no clear D. The V and J ends lost 10 bases and 3 bases respectively, with 18 bases between them. Per the germline V gene, CDR1 is SNHLY and CDR2 is FYNNEI. This CDR3 region has 14 residues. The CDR3 coding sequence is TGTGCCAACCCACCAGTCGAGCGCTACTATGGCTACACCTTC. Translation gives CANPPVERYYGYTF.

The chain combines TRBV11-2 with TRBJ2-7, with D unresolved. CDR3 length: 13 residues. Germline-derived CDR1 and CDR2 are SGHAT and FQNNGV. Trimming left V 2 bases short and J 7 bases short, with 12 bases between. The CDR3: CASSLNGPGEQYF. DNA of the CDR3: TGTGCCAGCAGCTTAAACGGTCCGGGTGAGCAGTACTTC.

As for this clone: The junction departs from germline at one end; a sequencing error may be responsible. V and J are TRBV15 and TRBJ2-2; TRBD2 might be the D (5 bases). Per the germline V gene, CDR1 is LNHNV and CDR2 is YYDKDF (reference sequence). This CDR3 has 15 residues. CDR3 in DNA: TGTGCCACCAGCAGAGGGGTGGACGTCACCGGGGAACTGTTTTTT. Its translation is CATSRGVDVTGELFF.

The rearrangement joins TRBV30 to TRBJ1-5; 8 bases align to TRBD1. Germline lookup yields CDR1 GTSNPN and CDR2 SVGIG (reference sequence). This CDR3 contains 17 residues. V lost 0 bases, J lost 4 bases, and 11 bases stayed unmatched. The CDR3 DNA sequence: TGTGCCTGGAGTGTACAGGGCAGGGGGCTCTCAAATCAGCCCCAGCATTTT. Amino acids: CAWSVQGRGLSNQPQHF.

The J gene is TRBJ2-7, the V gene TRBV5-6, with D possibly matching TRBD1 (6 bases). From germline, CDR1 is SGHDT and CDR2 YYEEEE. Trimming took off 3 bases at V and 1 base at J, with 11 bases between the two ends. This CDR3 is built from 14 residues. The CDR3 sequence: CASSSIDRSYEQYV. In DNA, the CDR3 is TGTGCCAGCAGCTCAATAGACAGGTCCTACGAGCAGTACGTC.

The chain employs TRBV4-3 and TRBJ1-1; a possible D gene is TRBD1 (6 bases). Germline loops: CDR1 LGHNA, CDR2 YSLEER. V gave up 3 bases and J gave up 4 bases, with 15 bases separating them. This CDR3 comprises 15 residues. DNA of the CDR3: TGCGCCAGCAGCCAGGGGGTTAGGGGGAGCACTGAAGCTTTCTTT. Protein product: CASSQGVRGSTEAFF.

The CDR3 sequence: CASSPQGRLGEQYF. CDR3 DNA sequence: TGTGCCAGCAGTCCACAGGGAAGGTTGGGTGAGCAGTACTTC. V is TRBV6-2 or TRBV6-3 and J is TRBJ2-7, with D possibly matching TRBD1 (6 bases). The V and J ends lost 5 bases and 7 bases respectively, with 18 bases between them. Germline V gene lookup returns CDR1 MNHEY and CDR2 SVGEGT. This CDR3 comprises 14 residues.

This clone was observed once. This chain connects TRBV15 to TRBJ1-5; D unclear. Trimming shortened V by 0 bases and J by 8 bases, and 8 bases separated the two germline ends. The CDR3 extends over 13 amino acids. Germline V lookup: CDR1 LNHNV, CDR2 YYDKDF (reference sequence). CDR3 region: CATSRDKEKPQHF. The CDR3 DNA is TGTGCCACCAGCAGAGACAAGGAGAAGCCCCAGCATTTT. The variable domain in full, completed from reference TRBV15 and TRBJ1-5, reads DAMVIQNPRYQVTQFGKPVTLSCSQTLNHNVMYWYQQKSSQAPKLLFHYYDKDFNNEADTPDNFQSRRPNTSFCFLDIRSPGLGDTAMYLCATSRDKEKPQHFGDGTRLSIL.

CDR3 residues: CASSKGTGSFIGYTF. The CDR3 DNA follows: TGCGCCAGCAGCAAGGGGACAGGGTCGTTTATAGGCTACACCTTC. The chain combines TRBV5-1 with TRBJ1-2; 9 bases agree with TRBD1. Germline loops: CDR1 SGHRS, CDR2 YFSETQ. The CDR3 spans 15 residues. Trimming at V came to 4 bases and at J to 8 bases, leaving 12 bases not matched to a gene.

The chain is built from TRBV21-1 and TRBJ2-1; the DNA was not used to check the table's D call, TRBD1. TRBV21-1 corresponds to a pseudogene. The CDR3 is 17 residues long. CDR3 in amino acids: CASSKGGTGSSYNEQFF. The DNA of the CDR3 is TGTGCCAGCAGCAAAGGAGGGACAGGGAGCTCCTACAATGAGCAGTTCTTC.